The clone carrying this TCR beta chain was observed once. This entry belongs to a study of blood T cell repertoires in COVID-19. Turning to the study itself: PBMCs, B-cell-depleted T cells, or T cells were the source of the cDNA or gDNA that made up the material.

How the authors handled the data: Nucleated cell number was recorded as an estimate derived from reference gene primer amplification. Assay used: immunoSEQ multiplex PCR; TCRdb lists only in-frame clones, some missing. V and J calls and clone size are as listed in that table; D and trimming were resolved from the DNA. This table has about 170,000 clones, 75% to 90% appearing once. Germline V gene data show CDR1 as MNHEY and CDR2 as SVGEGT. Trimming left V 0 bases short and J 3 bases short, with 12 bases between. The CDR3 is 16 amino acids. V gene TRBV6-2 or TRBV6-3 combines with J gene TRBJ2-1; TRBD2 might be the D (7 bases). This TCR came from a human donor with acute or convalescent COVID-19. The donor label of this sample is uncertain. Sequences were obtained from peripheral blood. CDR3 nucleotide sequence: TGTGCCAGCAGTTACTCTGCGGGGGCCGGCTACAATGAGCAGTTCTTC. Its protein is CASSYSAGAGYNEQFF.